This T cell receptor (beta chain) was sequenced in a study of blood T cell repertoires in COVID-19. The wider study: COVID-19 samples collected from the United States, Italy and Spain covered acute and convalescent phases. T cells, B-cell-depleted T cells, or PBMCs supplied cDNA or gDNA.

The CDR3 is 12 amino acids. The V and J ends lost 5 bases and 10 bases respectively, with 14 bases between them. In the authors' methods: Estimation of nucleated cell counts relied on the amplification of reference gene primers. Profiled with immunoSEQ multiplex PCR; TCRdb holds only in-frame clones, not every one. The V and J calls and clone size are taken from that table; D and trimming were inferred from the DNA. Here the sample spans 70,000 to 85,000 clones, over 70% being singletons. Only one count was recorded for this clone. The chain is built from TRBV12-3 or TRBV12-4 and TRBJ1-2; TRBD1 is a possible D gene (5 bases). Sequenced sample: peripheral blood. The origin of this receptor is an elderly man with active or convalescent COVID-19. The CDR3 region has the DNA TGTGCCAGCAGTAGAAACAGGCTCCCCTACACCTTC. Protein sequence: CASSRNRLPYTF.